These T cell receptor beta chains were read from a single sample in a study of blood T cell repertoires in COVID-19. Assay used: immunoSEQ multiplex PCR; TCRdb lists only in-frame clones, some missing. The sample lists about 270,000 clones; about 91% were seen once. Sequenced input: PBMCs or T cells enriched from blood (not recorded which). The receptors were gathered from a man aged 40-55 years who had been exposed to COVID-19. Both conserved end residues are part of each CDR3. D genes are given only for firm matches. For some rows the clone size is stated as once, few or many, or as a class when expanded; others skip it.

d_call	v_call	j_call	clone_size	cdr3_nt	cdr3_aa
NA	TRBV2	TRBJ1-3	NA	TGTGCCAGCATCTTACAGCTCCTCTCTGGAAACACCATATATTTT	CASILQLLSGNTIYF
NA	TRBV7-9	TRBJ1-2	NA	TGTGCCAGCAGCTTAGCGGGGGCAAGGGGCTACACCTTC	CASSLAGARGYTF
NA	TRBV4-1	TRBJ1-5	NA	TGCGCCAGCAGCCAGGACAGAACATACAATCAGCCCCAGCATTTT	CASSQDRTYNQPQHF
NA	TRBV20-1	TRBJ1-1	once	TGCAGTGCTAGTAGGGGGGCTTTCTTT	CSASRGAFF
NA	TRBV9	TRBJ2-1	NA	TGTGCCAGCAGCGTAGGACTGGATGAGCAGTTCTTC	CASSVGLDEQFF
TRBD2	TRBV28	TRBJ2-1	NA	TGTGCCAGCAGTTCCCTGGAGACTAGCGGCTACAATGAGCAGTTCTTC	CASSSLETSGYNEQFF
TRBD2	TRBV7-2	TRBJ2-5	NA	TGTGCCAGCAGCTTTGGCGGGAGCGGAGAGACCCAGTACTTC	CASSFGGSGETQYF
NA	TRBV5-6	TRBJ1-5	NA	TGTGCCAGCAGCTTGTCTGGGGCAGACCTATACAATCAGCCCCAGCATTTT	CASSLSGADLYNQPQHF
NA	TRBV5-6	TRBJ1-3	once	TGTGCCAGCAGCCTTAAAAGGAGGACGACTGGAAACACCATATATTTT	CASSLKRRTTGNTIYF
NA	TRBV7-3	TRBJ2-1	NA	TGTGCCAGCAGCTTAAATTCCGGGGGAGTATCTGAGCAGTTCTTC	CASSLNSGGVSEQFF
TRBD2	TRBV6-5	TRBJ2-1	NA	TGTGCCAGCAGTTTAGCGGGAACTAACAATGAGCAGTTCTTC	CASSLAGTNNEQFF
NA	TRBV30	TRBJ1-5	NA	TGTGCCTGGAGTCAACTACATCCAGGGCAGCCCCAGCATTTT	CAWSQLHPGQPQHF
TRBD1	TRBV6-1	TRBJ1-1	NA	TGTGCCAGCAGTGAGGAGACAGGGGGCTGGGACACTGAAGCTTTCTTT	CASSEETGGWDTEAFF
NA	TRBV3-1/TRBV3-2	TRBJ2-5	NA	TGTGCCAGCAGTACAGGGGAGACCCAGTACTTC	CASSTGETQYF
NA	TRBV18	TRBJ1-2	once	TGTGCCAGCTCAATAACCACAGGCCATGGCTACACCTTC	CASSITTGHGYTF
TRBD2	TRBV5-1	TRBJ2-2	NA	TGCGCCAGCAATAGGGAGGGAATCTACACCGGGGAGCTGTTTTTT	CASNREGIYTGELFF
TRBD1	TRBV6-5	TRBJ1-4	NA	TGTGCCAGCAGACCAGGGGGGACAGGGGACACTTCTTCCTTTTTT	CASRPGGTGDTSSFF
NA	TRBV3-1/TRBV3-2	TRBJ2-5	few	TGTGCCAGCAGCCAATCGAGGGTTTCCGAGACCCAGTACTTC	CASSQSRVSETQYF
TRBD2	TRBV6-5	TRBJ2-7	NA	TGTGCCACCGGGACTAGCGGGACTAGACCCTACGAGCAGTACTTC	CATGTSGTRPYEQYF
NA	TRBV4-2	TRBJ1-2	NA	TGTGCCAGCAGCCAGTACCTAGGACAGAACTATGGCTACACCTTC	CASSQYLGQNYGYTF
NA	TRBV9	TRBJ2-5	NA	TGTGCCAGCAGCGCCCCACCACACGACAGGACGCAAGAGACCCAGTACTTC	CASSAPPHDRTQETQYF
TRBD1	TRBV19	TRBJ1-5	NA	TGTGCCAGTAAAAAGGACAGGGTGAGCAATCAGCCCCAGCATTTT	CASKKDRVSNQPQHF
NA	TRBV14	TRBJ1-1	once	TGTGCCAGCAGCAATTTGGGGGGCACTGAAGCTTTCTTT	CASSNLGGTEAFF
NA	TRBV30	TRBJ2-7	NA	TGTGCCTGGAGTGTATTGCCTCTAGTGGCCGAGCAGTACTTC	CAWSVLPLVAEQYF
NA	TRBV24-1	TRBJ2-2	NA	TGTGCCACCAGTGAAACCTCGGGGTCTGGAGTTGCCGGGGAGCTGTTTTTT	CATSETSGSGVAGELFF
TRBD1	TRBV7-2	TRBJ2-7	NA	TGTGCCAGCAGCGGCGGGACAGGGTACGAGCAGTACTTC	CASSGGTGYEQYF
NA	TRBV11-2	TRBJ2-7	NA	TGTGCCAGCAGCACGGAGGTTCCCTACGAGCAGTACTTC	CASSTEVPYEQYF
TRBD2	TRBV11-2	TRBJ2-1	NA	TGTGCCAGCAGCTTTAGCGGGACCTTCTACAATGAGCAGTTCTTC	CASSFSGTFYNEQFF
TRBD1	TRBV5-1	TRBJ2-1	NA	TGCGCCAGCAGCTTGGGGGCCGGGACAGGGGGCTATGAGCAGTTCTTC	CASSLGAGTGGYEQFF
NA	TRBV27	TRBJ2-3	NA	TGTGCCAGCAGTTTGAGAGGGCGGGGCACAGATACGCAGTATTTT	CASSLRGRGTDTQYF
NA	TRBV19	TRBJ1-6	NA	TGTGCCAGTACCAACTACGGCTCCTATAATTCACCCCTCCACTTT	CASTNYGSYNSPLHF
TRBD1	TRBV6-4	TRBJ1-1	once	TGTGCCAGCAGAGCGAACAGGGGAGTGAACACTGAAGCTTTCTTT	CASRANRGVNTEAFF